Listed below are T cell receptor beta chains from one sample, sequenced in a study of patients and donors after allogeneic stem cell transplantation. MiXCR was run by TCRdb on the RT-PCR reads, yielding one entry per CDR3 protein. The profile covers more than 850,000 distinct CDR3 sequences, with 18% appearing a single time and 5.5% to 6.5% taken by the ten largest. The sequencing sample was made of blood, either unsorted or a sorted T cell fraction (not recorded which). All receptors come from a human donor who was either an allogeneic HSCT recipient or a stem cell or donor lymphocyte infusion donor (not recorded which). It is not recorded whose cells these are; they may come from a transplant donor. The CDR3 runs from the conserved cysteine through the conserved F or W. A D gene is named only where the DNA matches it firmly. Size values are once, few and many counts, or a class for expanded clones, and some rows have none.

CDR3 protein | CDR3 DNA | V gene | D gene | J gene | clone size
CASSVGGGLNEAFF | TGTGCCAGCAGCGTAGGGGGAGGCCTAAATGAAGCTTTCTTT | TRBV9 | NA | TRBJ1-1 | NA
CASRLEGGILDTQYF | TGTGCCAGCAGATTGGAAGGCGGGATCTTGGATACGCAGTATTTT | TRBV11-3 | NA | TRBJ2-3 | few
CASSQGGHTQYF | TGTGCCAGCAGTCAAGGGGGCCATACGCAGTATTTT | TRBV7-6 | TRBD1 | TRBJ2-3 | NA
CASSLLAAGGTDTQYF | TGTGCCAGCAGCCTTCTTGCAGCGGGTGGCACAGATACGCAGTATTTT | TRBV7-6 | NA | TRBJ2-3 | NA
CASSAHVSNQPQHF | TGTGCCAGCAGCGCACACGTTTCCAATCAGCCCCAGCATTTT | TRBV9 | NA | TRBJ1-5 | few
CASSLGATANTEAFF | TGCGCCAGCAGCTTGGGGGCCACAGCGAACACTGAAGCTTTCTTT | TRBV5-1 | NA | TRBJ1-1 | NA
CSVEIKRRGRDYGYTF | TGCAGCGTTGAGATAAAACGGAGGGGCAGGGACTATGGCTACACCTTC | TRBV29-1 | NA | TRBJ1-2 | few
CASGFFPGRGSQPQHF | TGTGCTAGTGGTTTTTTCCCAGGGCGTGGTTCTCAGCCCCAGCATTTT | TRBV12-5 | NA | TRBJ1-5 | NA
CASDSMGRINTGELFF | TGTGCCAGTGACTCGATGGGCCGCATAAACACCGGGGAGCTGTTTTTT | TRBV4-2 | NA | TRBJ2-2 | NA
CARGDGPYEQYF | TGTGCCAGGGGGGACGGACCCTACGAGCAGTACTTC | TRBV2 | NA | TRBJ2-7 | NA
CSAPGQYYNEQFF | TGCAGCGCCCCCGGACAGTATTACAATGAGCAGTTCTTC | TRBV29-1 | NA | TRBJ2-1 | NA
CASSLAKTSGNTDTQYF | TGTGCCAGCAGTTTAGCGAAAACTAGCGGAAACACAGATACGCAGTATTTT | TRBV12-3/TRBV12-4 | TRBD2 | TRBJ2-3 | few
CASSRVGGPKSPLHF | TGTGCCAGCAGCCGAGTGGGGGGACCAAAATCACCCCTCCACTTT | TRBV5-4 | NA | TRBJ1-6 | NA
CASSLEQGAGNTEAFF | TGTGCCAGCAGCCTGGAACAGGGGGCTGGGAACACTGAAGCTTTCTTT | TRBV28 | TRBD1 | TRBJ1-1 | few
CASSLGGTSGRGESYNEQFF | TGTGCCAGCAGCTTAGGGGGGACTAGCGGGAGAGGGGAGTCCTACAATGAGCAGTTCTTC | TRBV7-6 | TRBD2 | TRBJ2-1 | once
CASSSTGGLLIEKLFF | TGTGCCAGCAGCTCGACAGGGGGGTTGTTAATCGAAAAACTGTTTTTT | TRBV6-1 | TRBD1 | TRBJ1-4 | few
CSARGQGEHEQYF | TGCAGTGCTAGAGGCCAGGGGGAACACGAGCAGTACTTC | TRBV20-1 | TRBD1 | TRBJ2-7 | many
CASSYRTSGSAYEQYF | TGTGCCAGCAGTTACCGGACTAGCGGGAGTGCCTACGAGCAGTACTTC | TRBV6-2/TRBV6-3 | TRBD2 | TRBJ2-7 | few
CSARTSYEQFF | TGCAGTGCTAGGACTAGTTATGAGCAGTTCTTC | TRBV20-1 | NA | TRBJ2-1 | NA
CASSPPEGRRHNEQFF | TGTGCCAGCTCACCACCAGAGGGACGGAGACACAATGAGCAGTTCTTC | TRBV18 | NA | TRBJ2-1 | many
CASSTRTSGIYEQFF | TGCGCCAGCAGCACGAGGACTAGCGGGATTTATGAGCAGTTCTTC | TRBV5-1 | TRBD2 | TRBJ2-1 | few
CATSQFQGYAGYTF | TGTGCCACCAGCCAATTTCAGGGGTACGCTGGCTACACCTTC | TRBV12-3/TRBV12-4 | NA | TRBJ1-2 | NA
CASSPGPGYSSTDTQYF | TGTGCCAGCAGCCCAGGACCTGGATATTCTAGCACAGATACGCAGTATTTT | TRBV9 | NA | TRBJ2-3 | few
CASSSPIEAFF | TGTGCCAGCAGTTCACCTATTGAAGCTTTCTTT | TRBV6-6 | NA | TRBJ1-1 | NA
CAPQGGYTF | TGTGCCCCCCAAGGTGGCTACACCTTC | TRBV12-3/TRBV12-4 | NA | TRBJ1-2 | NA
CASSHLKRLKGPNTEAFF | TGCGCCAGCAGCCATCTCAAACGGTTGAAGGGACCGAACACTGAAGCTTTCTTT | TRBV4-1 | NA | TRBJ1-1 | NA
CASSRDQNTEAFF | TGTGCCAGCAGCCGCGACCAGAACACTGAAGCTTTCTTT | TRBV11-3 | NA | TRBJ1-1 | NA
CSARVAGELFF | TGCAGTGCTAGAGTAGCCGGGGAGCTGTTTTTT | TRBV20-1 | NA | TRBJ2-2 | NA
CAISVGGRETQYF | TGTGCCATCAGTGTGGGTGGAAGGGAGACCCAGTACTTC | TRBV10-3 | NA | TRBJ2-5 | NA
CASSPPGTGADTQYF | TGCGCCAGCAGCCCACCCGGGACAGGGGCAGATACGCAGTATTTT | TRBV5-1 | TRBD1 | TRBJ2-3 | few
CASSLPRLAGDNEQFF | TGCGCCAGCAGCCTCCCCCGACTAGCGGGGGATAATGAGCAGTTCTTC | TRBV5-1 | TRBD2 | TRBJ2-1 | few
CASSSKNPPTYEQYF | TGTGCCAGCAGTTCAAAGAATCCCCCGACCTACGAGCAGTACTTC | TRBV12-3/TRBV12-4 | NA | TRBJ2-7 | few
CASSLMQGAYLGTEAFF | TGTGCCAGCAGTTTAATGCAGGGGGCATACTTGGGCACTGAAGCTTTCTTT | TRBV12-3/TRBV12-4 | TRBD1 | TRBJ1-1 | NA
CASSPKGGNNEQFF | TGTGCCAGCAGTCCAAAGGGAGGGAACAATGAGCAGTTCTTC | TRBV12-3/TRBV12-4 | TRBD2 | TRBJ2-1 | many
CASSLSSGLGNEQYF | TGTGCCAGCAGCTTAAGTTCCGGACTCGGGAACGAGCAGTACTTC | TRBV7-3 | NA | TRBJ2-7 | few
CASSRDRASSPLHF | TGTGCCAGCAGCCGGGACAGGGCGTCTTCACCCCTCCACTTT | TRBV12-3/TRBV12-4 | TRBD1 | TRBJ1-6 | few
CASSFFPRDSSYNEQFF | TGTGCCAGCAGCTTTTTTCCACGGGACAGTTCCTACAATGAGCAGTTCTTC | TRBV7-8 | TRBD1 | TRBJ2-1 | few
CASRSGTLSSYEQYF | TGTGCCAGCAGGTCCGGGACGCTTAGCTCCTACGAGCAGTACTTC | TRBV9 | NA | TRBJ2-7 | NA
CARTVLAGVPPNTGELFF | TGCGCCAGGACGGTACTAGCGGGAGTTCCGCCGAACACCGGGGAGCTGTTTTTT | TRBV4-1 | TRBD2 | TRBJ2-2 | few
CASTKSGTGVAGELFF | TGTGCCAGCACCAAGTCCGGGACAGGGGTTGCCGGGGAGCTGTTTTTT | TRBV12-3/TRBV12-4 | TRBD1 | TRBJ2-2 | many
CASSQEGLAVYNEQFF | TGTGCCAGCAGCCAGGAGGGACTAGCGGTTTACAATGAGCAGTTCTTC | TRBV4-2 | TRBD2 | TRBJ2-1 | NA
CASSPVPLPGSSYNSPLHF | TGTGCCAGCAGCCCGGTACCTTTACCCGGCAGCTCCTATAATTCACCCCTCCACTTT | TRBV11-2 | NA | TRBJ1-6 | few
CSVITVDFTNYGYTF | TGCAGTGTAATAACGGTCGATTTTACTAACTATGGCTACACCTTC | TRBV29-1 | NA | TRBJ1-2 | few
CASTYRGRLSPLHF | TGTGCCAGCACCTACAGGGGGCGTTTGTCACCCCTCCACTTT | TRBV5-6 | TRBD1 | TRBJ1-6 | few
CASSWDRGYNEQFF | TGTGCCAGCAGCTGGGACAGGGGGTATAATGAGCAGTTCTTC | TRBV7-2 | TRBD1 | TRBJ2-1 | many